These 20 T cell receptor beta chains were all obtained from the same sample, sequenced in a study of patients and donors after allogeneic stem cell transplantation. TCRdb reanalysed the RT-PCR reads using MiXCR and keeps one entry per CDR3 protein. The sample yields 85,000 to 90,000 distinct CDR3 sequences, roughly 43% seen once. Sequencing was performed on blood, either unsorted or a sorted T cell fraction (not recorded which). The receptors here all came from a human donor who was either an allogeneic HSCT recipient or a stem cell or donor lymphocyte infusion donor (not recorded which). It is not recorded whose cells these are; they may come from a transplant donor.

This clonotype was detected a few times. The rearrangement joins TRBV12-3 or TRBV12-4 to TRBJ1-2, with 7 nucleotides matching TRBD1. V shed 1 base and J 4 bases; nucleotides not matched to a gene: 6. The CDR3 runs to 15 residues. The CDR3 region is CASSLEWGQPYGYTF. In nucleotides, the CDR3 is TGTGCCAGCAGTTTAGAGTGGGGACAGCCCTATGGCTACACCTTC.

The rearrangement joins TRBV3-1 to TRBJ1-2; D gene ambiguous. V lost 1 base and J lost 0, with 9 bases in between. CDR1 and CDR2 (germline): LGHDT, YNNKEL (reference sequence). CDR3 size: 15 residues. The CDR3 DNA is TGTGCCAGCAGCCAAGGGGCGACACCTAACTATGGCTACACCTTC. It yields the protein CASSQGATPNYGYTF.

The chain joins TRBV6-2 or TRBV6-3 to TRBJ2-2; D call uncertain. CDR3 length equals 14 residues. V gave up 4 bases and J gave up 5 bases, with 11 bases separating them. Germline CDR1 MNHEY, CDR2 SVGEGT. DNA for the CDR3: TGTGCCAGCAGTTGGGTAGGCCTAACCGGGGAGCTGTTTTTT. Translated: CASSWVGLTGELFF.

The CDR3 nucleotides read TGTGCCAGCAGTTTTAAAGGACCGTCCAGCTATGGCTACACCTTC. Its protein product is CASSFKGPSSYGYTF. The chain couples TRBV27 to TRBJ1-2; D is unresolved. The V end was cut by 3 bases, the J end by 4 bases, with 15 bases between. The CDR3 is 15 amino acids. Germline CDR1 MNHEY, CDR2 SMNVEV (reference sequence).

This clonotype was found a few times. The chain employs TRBV10-3 and TRBJ2-7; D not resolved. The CDR3 extends over 11 amino acids. The germline V and J ends were trimmed by 8 bases and 5 bases, with 10 bases remaining between them. Germline CDR1 and CDR2: ENHRY and SYGVKD. CDR3 amino acids: CAIRSADEQYF. CDR3 coding DNA: TGTGCCATCCGGAGCGCTGACGAGCAGTACTTC.

The chain couples TRBV9 to TRBJ2-1; D not resolved. There are 11 residues in the CDR3. CDR1 is SGDLS, CDR2 YYNGEE, per germline. V was trimmed by 2 bases and J by 5 bases, leaving 2 bases between them. The DNA for the CDR3 is TGTGCCAGCAGCGTGGACAATGAGCAGTTCTTC. It codes for CASSVDNEQFF.

This clonotype was detected only a few times. The chain combines TRBV18 with TRBJ1-1; TRBD1 matches 7 bases. This CDR3 has 17 residues. The germline V gene has CDR1 KGHSH and CDR2 LQKENI. V trimming: 3 bases; J trimming: 4 bases; junction bases outside the gene matches: 14. The CDR3 is CASSPLEDRVFRTEAFF. CDR3 nucleotides: TGTGCCAGCTCACCCCTCGAAGACAGGGTATTCCGCACTGAAGCTTTCTTT.

This chain joins TRBV7-6 and TRBJ2-3; 9 positions match TRBD2. The germline V gene has CDR1 SGHVS and CDR2 FNYEAQ. After removal of 0 bases from V and 0 bases from J, the junction contained 7 bases not matched to a gene. The CDR3 contains 18 residues. DNA for the CDR3: TGTGCCAGCAGCTTAGCGAGTAGCGGGAGATGGAGCACAGATACGCAGTATTTT. This gives the protein CASSLASSGRWSTDTQYF.

V is TRBV12-3 or TRBV12-4 and J is TRBJ1-2; 7 bases match TRBD1. This CDR3 has 15 residues. The ends lost 6 bases at V and 2 bases at J; junction bases unmatched: 9. The chain's CDR3 is CASRPTGTANYGYTF. Written as DNA, the CDR3 is TGTGCCAGCAGGCCTACCGGGACAGCGAACTATGGCTACACCTTC.

This clonotype was counted a few times. The V gene is TRBV7-9, the J gene TRBJ1-2; D perhaps matches TRBD1 (5 bases). Per germline, CDR1 SEHNR and CDR2 FQNEAQ (reference sequence). The CDR3 contains 16 residues. The V and J ends lost 2 bases and 0 bases respectively, with 13 bases between them. The CDR3 DNA reads TGTGCCAGCAGCTTACGGTGGGACGGATCTAACTATGGCTACACCTTC. It is translated as CASSLRWDGSNYGYTF.

The chain has TRBV20-1 and TRBJ1-1; 9 bases map to TRBD1. The CDR3 extends over 20 amino acids. V was pared by 4 bases and J by 0 bases, with 21 bases of the junction left unmatched. Per the germline V gene, CDR1 is DFQATT and CDR2 is SNEGSKA (reference sequence). The CDR3 is CSANHPSLTGTGRLNTEAFF. In DNA, the CDR3 is TGCAGTGCTAATCACCCGTCTCTAACCGGGACAGGGAGACTGAACACTGAAGCTTTCTTT.

This clonotype was counted once. This chain uses TRBV3-1 with TRBJ2-2; no clear D. The length of the CDR3 is 13 residues. Per the germline V gene, CDR1 is LGHDT and CDR2 is YNNKEL (reference sequence). Trimming pared 0 bases from V and 6 bases from J, leaving 5 bases between. The CDR3 spells CASSQDLPGELFF. For the CDR3, the DNA is TGTGCCAGCAGCCAAGATCTGCCCGGGGAGCTGTTTTTT.

The sample holds a few counts of this clonotype. This chain joins TRBV10-3 and TRBJ1-2, with D perhaps TRBD1 (6 bases). Germline assignment: CDR1 ENHRY and CDR2 SYGVKD. V lost 2 bases and J lost 8, with 21 bases in between. The CDR3 loop spans 16 amino acids. CDR3 nucleotides: TGTGCCATCAGTGAGGGTCGGCCGGGACACCATCTCGGCTACACCTTC. It codes for CAISEGRPGHHLGYTF.

This CDR3 reads CASSSQGNSPLHF. CDR3 DNA: TGTGCCAGCAGTAGTCAGGGAAATTCACCCCTCCACTTT. This chain uses TRBV12-3 or TRBV12-4 with TRBJ1-6; D perhaps matches TRBD1 (5 bases). The CDR3 loop spans 13 amino acids. Trimming took off 5 bases at V and 7 bases at J, with 9 bases between the two ends.

The chain is built from TRBV7-9 and TRBJ1-1; a weak D match, TRBD1 (6 bases). The CDR3 contains 15 residues. Germline CDR1 SEHNR, CDR2 FQNEAQ (reference sequence). Trimming pared 5 bases from V and 1 base from J, leaving 14 bases between. CDR3 sequence (DNA): TGTGCCAGCAGCGAAGGGAGGGGGAGGAACACTGAAGCTTTCTTT. Translation gives CASSEGRGRNTEAFF.

The chain recombines TRBV9 with TRBJ2-2; D is possibly TRBD2 (6 bases). Germline V CDR1 and CDR2: SGDLS, YYNGEE. The CDR3 is 16 residues long. The V and J ends lost 0 bases and 2 bases respectively, with 11 bases between them. The CDR3 bases are TGTGCCAGCAGCGTAGACCCGGGAGTAAACACCGGGGAGCTGTTTTTT. Encoded protein: CASSVDPGVNTGELFF. Drawing the rest from reference TRBV9 and TRBJ2-2, the complete variable domain is DSGVTQTPKHLITATGQRVTLRCSPRSGDLSVYWYQQSLDQGLQFLIQYYNGEERAKGNILERFSAQQFPDLHSELNLSSLELGDSALYFCASSVDPGVNTGELFFGEGSRLTVL.

This clonotype has a handful of counts. The chain uses TRBV5-1 and TRBJ1-3; D is perhaps TRBD1 (5 bases). The CDR3 runs 15 residues. Trimming shortened V by 3 bases and J by 2 bases, and 12 bases separated the two germline ends. From germline, CDR1 is SGHRS and CDR2 YFSETQ. CDR3 sequence reads: CASSSRGATGNTIYF. The CDR3, as DNA: TGCGCCAGCAGCTCCCGAGGGGCCACTGGAAACACCATATATTTT.

The rearrangement joins TRBV27 to TRBJ2-5; 9 nucleotides align to TRBD2. Germline CDR1 reads MNHEY; CDR2 reads SMNVEV (reference sequence). This CDR3 has 16 amino acids. With 4 bases clipped from V and 5 bases from J, the junction kept 11 bases outside the gene matches. The CDR3 sequence is CASSSLAGALSETQYF. The CDR3 nucleotides are TGTGCCAGCAGTTCCTTAGCGGGAGCCCTTTCGGAGACCCAGTACTTC.

This clonotype was counted between two and nine times. V and J are TRBV20-1 and TRBJ1-1, with D perhaps TRBD1 (5 bases). With 6 bases removed from V and 0 bases from J, the gap between germline ends came to 8 bases. This CDR3 contains 12 residues. Per germline, CDR1 DFQATT and CDR2 SNEGSKA (reference sequence). The CDR3 nucleotides are TGCAGTGCGGGACGGGTGAACACTGAAGCTTTCTTT. Amino acid sequence: CSAGRVNTEAFF.

The chain combines TRBV28 with TRBJ1-4; D is unresolved. V was shortened by 2 bases and J by 0 bases, with 10 bases between the two germline ends. Per the germline V gene, CDR1 is MDHEN and CDR2 is SYDVKM. This CDR3 contains 16 residues. CDR3 in DNA: TGTGCCAGCAGTTTACCCTACCTAACAACTAATGAAAAACTGTTTTTT. The encoded protein is CASSLPYLTTNEKLFF.